The 28 T cell receptor beta chains given below trace back to one sample, sequenced in a study of Ad26.COV2.S vaccination and SARS-CoV-2 variants. Assay used: immunoSEQ multiplex PCR; TCRdb lists only in-frame clones, some missing. This table has 200,000 to 300,000 clones, roughly 87% appearing once. The sample's treatment: around 19 received Ad26.COV2.S at low or high dose, single or two shots; roughly five received placebo; per-sample allocation not given. Following the first vaccine or placebo injection, samples were taken on day 63. The specimen comprised peripheral blood, sampled in a trial of Ad26.COV2.S vaccine versus placebo. The receptors come from a person aged 18-65 years who received the Ad26.COV2.S COVID-19 vaccine or a placebo.

The V call is TRBV4-2, the J call TRBJ1-6; D is uncertain. V lost 1 base to trimming and J lost 4 bases, with 11 bases between them. This CDR3 comprises 16 residues. Germline assignment: CDR1 LGHNA and CDR2 YNFKEQ. The CDR3 DNA sequence: TGTGCCAGCAGCCAAGGTTTTCCGGATTATAATTCACCCCTCCACTTT. This encodes CASSQGFPDYNSPLHF.

The chain joins TRBV6-6 to TRBJ2-4; maybe TRBD1 (5 bases). Germline assignment: CDR1 MNHNY and CDR2 SVGAGI (reference sequence). This CDR3 comprises 13 residues. Trimming cost V 6 bases and J 3 bases, with 9 bases left between them. The CDR3 region is CASSPQGKNIQYF. In DNA, the CDR3 is TGTGCCAGCAGCCCTCAGGGCAAAAACATTCAGTACTTC.

The gene calls are TRBV4-2 and TRBJ2-5; 10 bases match TRBD2. With 1 base clipped from V and 4 bases from J, the junction kept 6 bases outside the gene matches. The CDR3 has 16 amino acids. CDR1 and CDR2 from the germline V gene are LGHNA and YNFKEQ. In nucleotides, the CDR3 is TGTGCCAGCAGCCAAGCCCCAGCTAGCGGGAGAGAGACCCAGTACTTC. Translation: CASSQAPASGRETQYF.

This chain uses TRBV29-1 with TRBJ2-5, with D perhaps matching TRBD1 or TRBD2 (6 bases each). Germline CDR1 is SQVTM and CDR2 is ANQGSEA. This CDR3 contains 14 residues. V was clipped by 6 bases and J by 5 bases, with 19 bases between them. CDR3 DNA: TGCAGCGTGGAGGGGTCCAGGGGATGGGAGACCCAGTACTTC. It specifies CSVEGSRGWETQYF.

The chain joins TRBV6-1 to TRBJ1-6; maybe TRBD1 (5 bases). Trimming took off 3 bases at V and 9 bases at J, with 12 bases between the two ends. Germline V gives CDR1 MNHNS, CDR2 SASEGT. The CDR3 extends over 14 amino acids. Here the CDR3 DNA reads TGTGCCAGCAGTGAGGGAGGGGCAAGTTCACCCCTCCACTTT. It codes for CASSEGGASSPLHF.

The chain joins TRBV10-3 to TRBJ2-7; no reliable D call. CDR1 is ENHRY and CDR2 is SYGVKD in the germline V gene. This CDR3 has 12 residues. The ends were cut back, 6 bases at V and 5 bases at J, with 11 bases in the middle. CDR3: CAIRGSGHEQYV. Written as DNA, the CDR3 is TGTGCCATCAGGGGGTCAGGACACGAGCAGTACGTC.

This clone has only a few counts. For the CDR3, the DNA is TGTGCCAGCAGCTTGTCGGGGGCGGTGATGGACAATGAGCAGTTCTTC. Protein product: CASSLSGAVMDNEQFF. The V call is TRBV11-3, the J call TRBJ2-1; D could derive from TRBD1 or TRBD2 (6 bases each). The CDR3 has 16 residues. CDR1 and CDR2 from the germline V gene are SGHNT and YENEEA. V was cut by 3 bases and J by 5 bases, with 17 bases left in between.

V and J are TRBV4-3 and TRBJ2-4; possibly TRBD1 for D (6 bases). The V end was cut by 4 bases, the J end by 5 bases, with 15 bases between. In germline, CDR1 is LGHNA, CDR2 YSLEER. CDR3 size: 15 residues. In DNA form, the CDR3 reads TGCGCCAGCAGCCGGTATACAGGGATACAAAACATTCAGTACTTC. Its protein product is CASSRYTGIQNIQYF.

V usage is TRBV19 and J usage is TRBJ2-6; TRBD1 matches at 7 bases. The V gene's germline CDR1 is LNHDA and CDR2 SQIVND (reference sequence). This CDR3 is built from 15 residues. V lost 8 bases, J lost 2 bases, and 6 bases stayed unmatched. CDR3 loop: CASRDSGTGANVLTF. CDR3 sequence (DNA): TGTGCCAGTCGGGACAGCGGAACTGGGGCCAACGTCCTGACTTTC.

This clone was seen a handful of times. The J gene is TRBJ1-6, the V gene TRBV6-5, with D tentatively TRBD1 (6 bases). The CDR3 runs 14 residues. The germline V gene encodes CDR1 MNHEY and CDR2 SVGAGI. V lost 8 bases, J lost 9 bases, and 17 bases lay in between. The CDR3 region is CASGGWGSSSPLHF. The CDR3 nucleotides are TGTGCCAGCGGGGGCTGGGGGTCTAGTTCACCCCTCCACTTT.

The gene calls are TRBV7-9 and TRBJ1-2; D perhaps matches TRBD1 (5 bases). Germline CDR1 reads SEHNR; CDR2 reads FQNEAQ (reference sequence). V lost 1 base and J lost 4, with 7 bases in between. The CDR3 totals 13 residues. The chain's CDR3 is CASSLGDSYGYTF. CDR3 nucleotide sequence: TGTGCCAGCAGCTTAGGGGACTCCTATGGCTACACCTTC.

The chain combines TRBV11-2 with TRBJ2-3; D remains unclear. Trimming removed 6 bases from V and 1 base from J, with 14 bases in between. Germline-derived CDR1 and CDR2 are SGHAT and FQNNGV. This CDR3 region has 15 residues. In nucleotides, the CDR3 is TGTGCCAGCAGGGGGTCACGGGTAGGCACAGATACGCAGTATTTT. Translation: CASRGSRVGTDTQYF.

The genes are TRBV24-1 and TRBJ2-7; TRBD1 might be the D (5 bases). With 8 bases removed from V and 3 bases from J, the gap between germline ends came to 7 bases. Looked up from germline, CDR1 is KGHDR and CDR2 is SFDVKD. CDR3 length: 11 residues. The DNA for the CDR3 is TGTGCCACCATACAGGACTACGAGCAGTACGTC. Encoded protein: CATIQDYEQYV.

The chain uses TRBV4-1 and TRBJ1-1, with D tentatively TRBD1 (5 bases). This CDR3 has 15 residues. CDR1 and CDR2 from the germline V gene are MGHRA and YSYEKL. The ends were cut back, 3 bases at V and 0 bases at J, with 11 bases in the middle. CDR3 sequence (DNA): TGCGCCAGCAGCCATCCCATGGGGGTGAACACTGAAGCTTTCTTT. This sequence encodes CASSHPMGVNTEAFF.

This rearrangement joins TRBV19 to TRBJ2-7; TRBD1 aligns across 11 bases. The length of the CDR3 is 15 residues. The trim removed 5 bases at V and 4 bases at J, leaving 7 bases unmatched. Germline V gene sequence: CDR1 LNHDA, CDR2 SQIVND (reference sequence). This chain's CDR3 is CASSFSGQGGYEQYF. CDR3 in DNA: TGTGCCAGTAGTTTCTCGGGACAGGGGGGATACGAGCAGTACTTC.

This chain connects TRBV29-1 to TRBJ2-3; 9 bases fit TRBD2. The length of the CDR3 is 19 residues. Germline CDR1 SQVTM, CDR2 ANQGSEA. V shed 1 base and J 0 bases; nucleotides not matched to a gene: 14. The chain's CDR3 is CSVEAVGGLAATSTDTQYF. The CDR3 region has the DNA TGCAGCGTTGAAGCGGTGGGGGGACTAGCAGCCACTAGCACAGATACGCAGTATTTT.

The rearrangement joins TRBV7-9 to TRBJ2-3; 7 bases align to TRBD1. The CDR3 has 17 amino acids. CDR1 SEHNR and CDR2 FQNEAQ come from the germline V gene (reference sequence). J gave up 7 bases and V 5 bases, and 18 bases lay outside the gene matches. CDR3 sequence: CASSPRRGGGGTYTQYF. CDR3 DNA: TGTGCCAGCAGCCCCCGGAGAGGGGGCGGAGGCACTTATACGCAGTATTTT.

The chain uses TRBV20-1 and TRBJ1-1, with D uncertain. The CDR3 has 11 residues. V lost 6 bases and J 6 bases, leaving 11 bases between the germline ends. In germline, CDR1 is DFQATT, CDR2 SNEGSKA (reference sequence). The CDR3: CSAPKEPEAFF. The CDR3 DNA sequence: TGCAGTGCCCCGAAGGAACCTGAAGCTTTCTTT.

The J gene is TRBJ2-7, the V gene TRBV4-1; TRBD2 aligns across 7 bases. The trim removed 1 base at V and 0 bases at J, leaving 3 bases unmatched. Germline lookup yields CDR1 MGHRA and CDR2 YSYEKL. This CDR3 region has 15 residues. CDR3 loop: CASSQGPGGSYEQYF. CDR3 sequence (DNA): TGCGCCAGCAGCCAAGGACCGGGAGGCTCCTACGAGCAGTACTTC.

This chain links TRBV4-3 with TRBJ2-7; 8 bases are shared with TRBD1. V was pared by 0 bases and J by 0 bases, with 16 bases of the junction left unmatched. Germline values: CDR1 LGHNA, CDR2 YSLEER. The CDR3 covers 20 residues. The CDR3 DNA reads as TGCGCCAGCAGCCAAGATATAAGTATTTGGGCTACAGGGGGCTCCTACGAGCAGTACTTC. As protein: CASSQDISIWATGGSYEQYF.

The V and J genes are TRBV11-2 and TRBJ2-3; weak D call: TRBD1 (6 bases). The CDR3 runs 13 residues. V was shortened by 0 bases and J by 10 bases, with 11 bases between the two germline ends. Germline loops: CDR1 SGHAT, CDR2 FQNNGV. This CDR3 reads CASSLDTGSAQYF. The CDR3 DNA follows: TGTGCCAGCAGCTTAGATACAGGGTCGGCGCAGTATTTT.

The rearrangement joins TRBV13 to TRBJ1-2; D not certain. Germline CDR1 PRHDT, CDR2 FYEKMQ (reference sequence). V lost 3 bases and J lost 2, with 10 bases in between. CDR3 size: 14 residues. The CDR3 sequence is CASSLKQRNYGYTF. Here the CDR3 DNA reads TGTGCCAGCAGCTTGAAGCAGCGGAACTATGGCTACACCTTC.

The chain recombines TRBV27 with TRBJ2-1; 9 nucleotides align to TRBD2. Germline V CDR1 and CDR2: MNHEY, SMNVEV (reference sequence). V gave up 5 bases and J gave up 2 bases; unmatched junction bases: 10. This CDR3 contains 17 residues. The CDR3 region has the DNA TGTGCCAGCAGTCCGCGACTAGCGGAGGGACCCTACAATGAGCAGTTCTTC. Amino acid sequence: CASSPRLAEGPYNEQFF.

V gene TRBV10-3 combines with J gene TRBJ2-1; 8 positions agree with TRBD1. The trim removed 5 bases at V and 3 bases at J, leaving 9 bases unmatched. Germline CDR1 reads ENHRY; CDR2 reads SYGVKD. CDR3 length: 16 amino acids. CDR3 protein: CAISPSQGQGYNEQFF. CDR3 bases: TGTGCCATCAGTCCCTCCCAAGGACAGGGCTACAATGAGCAGTTCTTC.

V and J are TRBV25-1 and TRBJ2-1, with 9 bases lining up with TRBD2. This CDR3 spans 17 amino acids. The J segment lost 5 bases and the V segment lost 3 bases, leaving 11 bases of the junction unmatched. CDR1 is MGHDK, CDR2 SYGVNS, per germline. This CDR3 is CASSEVIAGESHNEQFF. The CDR3, as DNA: TGTGCCAGCAGTGAGGTGATAGCGGGAGAATCCCACAATGAGCAGTTCTTC.

The chain employs TRBV4-3 and TRBJ2-2; D gene ambiguous. The CDR3 consists of 14 residues. The V end was cut by 4 bases, the J end by 1 base, with 7 bases between. Germline V lookup: CDR1 LGHNA, CDR2 YSLEER. CDR3: CASSPLQNTGELFF. CDR3 bases: TGCGCCAGCAGCCCACTACAGAACACCGGGGAGCTGTTTTTT.

V usage is TRBV5-6 and J usage is TRBJ2-1; 7 nucleotides line up with TRBD2. Germline trimming cut 4 bases from V and 1 base from J; bases unmatched to any gene: 11. The CDR3 covers 17 residues. CDR1 is SGHDT, CDR2 YYEEEE, per germline. The chain's CDR3 is CASSPSEKRGSYNEQFF. CDR3 bases: TGTGCCAGCAGCCCCTCTGAAAAGCGGGGTTCCTACAATGAGCAGTTCTTC.

The chain recombines TRBV5-1 with TRBJ2-3; 10 bases are shared with TRBD1. The junction had 10 bases not matched to a gene; V was cut back by 4 bases and J by 8 bases. CDR3 size: 15 residues. Germline CDR1 SGHRS, CDR2 YFSETQ. CDR3 loop: CASSGTGAGGGTQYF. The CDR3 DNA follows: TGCGCCAGCAGCGGGACAGGGGCAGGAGGGGGTACGCAGTATTTT.